This passage covers 29 T cell receptor beta chains from one sample sequenced in a study of blood T cell repertoires in COVID-19. Sequencing was performed with immunoSEQ multiplex PCR; in TCRdb, only in-frame clones are kept and a portion is missing. The sample shows tens of thousands of clones, roughly 80% of them seen only once. Material for sequencing was peripheral blood. These receptors were taken from a woman aged 45-59 years with acute or convalescent COVID-19.

This chain joins TRBV4-3 and TRBJ1-1; D is possibly TRBD1 (6 bases). Germline V lookup: CDR1 LGHNA, CDR2 YSLEER. Between the trimmed V and J ends, which lost 4 bases and 1 base, there was a span of 10 bases. The CDR3 covers 14 residues. This CDR3 reads CASSPKGENTEAFF. The CDR3 DNA sequence: TGCGCCAGCAGCCCCAAGGGGGAGAACACTGAAGCTTTCTTT.

The chain combines TRBV5-1 with TRBJ1-1; possibly TRBD1 for D (5 bases). Germline lookup yields CDR1 SGHRS and CDR2 YFSETQ. Deletions cut 3 bases from V and 7 bases from J, with 19 bases between. There are 15 residues in the CDR3. The CDR3 sequence: CASSSNGGEWNEAFF. The DNA for the CDR3 is TGCGCCAGCAGCTCAAACGGGGGGGAATGGAATGAAGCTTTCTTT.

The gene calls are TRBV28 and TRBJ2-7; D may be TRBD2 (6 bases). Trimming left V 6 bases short and J 2 bases short, with 8 bases between. The length of the CDR3 is 12 residues. Germline V gene sequence: CDR1 MDHEN, CDR2 SYDVKM. The CDR3 sequence: CASRPSAYEQYF. The CDR3 DNA reads as TGTGCCAGCAGACCTAGCGCCTACGAGCAGTACTTC.

The V call is TRBV5-1, the J call TRBJ1-2; no clear D. Trimming stripped 4 bases from V and 3 bases from J, with 4 bases between. Germline V gives CDR1 SGHRS, CDR2 YFSETQ. The CDR3 is made up of 11 amino acids. This CDR3 is CASSADYGYTF. The DNA for the CDR3 is TGCGCCAGCAGCGCGGACTATGGCTACACCTTC.

The rearrangement joins TRBV18 to TRBJ2-3; maybe TRBD2 (6 bases). Germline lookup yields CDR1 KGHSH and CDR2 LQKENI. CDR3 length: 13 amino acids. V was pared by 2 bases and J by 6 bases, with 9 bases between. The CDR3 coding sequence is TGTGCCAGCTCACCAGGGGGGACGGATACGCAGTATTTT. Protein sequence: CASSPGGTDTQYF.

This clone was counted between two and nine times. The chain is built from TRBV6-2 or TRBV6-3 and TRBJ1-1; 10 bases are a match to TRBD1. Germline lookup yields CDR1 MNHEY and CDR2 SVGEGT. With 2 bases clipped from V and 6 bases from J, the junction kept 3 bases outside the gene matches. The CDR3 has 14 amino acids. The CDR3 sequence is CASSYIGTGAEAFF. As DNA, the CDR3 is TGTGCCAGCAGTTACATTGGGACAGGGGCTGAAGCTTTCTTT.

The J gene is TRBJ1-2, the V gene TRBV3-1 (or the pseudogene TRBV3-2); no clear D gene. Trimming took off 4 bases at V and 3 bases at J, with 9 bases between the two ends. This CDR3 region has 13 residues. Germline V gene data show CDR1 as LGHDT and CDR2 as YNNKEL (reference sequence). CDR3 sequence (DNA): TGTGCCAGCAGCCCCAACGGGGACTATGGCTACACCTTC. As protein: CASSPNGDYGYTF.

The table lists this clone with a count of one. The rearrangement uses TRBV6-5 and TRBJ1-2; 9 positions match TRBD1. This CDR3 has 14 residues. The V segment lost 10 bases and the J segment 7 bases; nucleotides outside the gene matches: 13. Per the germline V gene, CDR1 is MNHEY and CDR2 is SVGAGI. In nucleotides, the CDR3 is TGTGCCACCCAACCCCGGGACAGGGTGTTTGGCTACACCTTC. It specifies CATQPRDRVFGYTF.

The V and J genes are TRBV2 and TRBJ2-2, with D possibly TRBD1 on 5 matching bases. The CDR3 runs to 16 residues. The V end lost 9 bases, the J end lost 2 bases, and 19 bases lay between the germline ends. The germline CDR1 and CDR2 sequences are SNHLY and FYNNEI. Here the CDR3 DNA reads TGTGCCAGGTCGTTAGGGGATCCGGCAAACACCGGGGAGCTGTTTTTT. Translation gives CARSLGDPANTGELFF.

This chain uses TRBV7-9 with TRBJ2-7; 10 nucleotides line up with TRBD1. Per the germline V gene, CDR1 is SEHNR and CDR2 is FQNEAQ (reference sequence). CDR3 length equals 16 residues. V was clipped by 5 bases and J by 1 base; unmatched bases: 8. This CDR3 reads CASSHPRDRGSYEQYF. The CDR3 coding sequence is TGTGCCAGCAGCCACCCCCGGGACAGGGGATCCTACGAGCAGTACTTC.

The chain combines TRBV27 with TRBJ1-1; D remains ambiguous. Trimming took 3 bases from V and 3 from J, leaving 8 bases between them. From germline, CDR1 is MNHEY and CDR2 SMNVEV (reference sequence). CDR3 size: 13 residues. CDR3 loop: CASSFGLYTEAFF. Written as DNA, the CDR3 is TGTGCCAGCAGTTTTGGGCTGTACACTGAAGCTTTCTTT.

This sequence joins TRBV3-1 (or the pseudogene TRBV3-2) and TRBJ2-1; 8 bases line up with TRBD1. Germline V gene lookup returns CDR1 LGHDT and CDR2 YNNKEL (reference sequence). V lost 2 bases to trimming and J lost 5 bases; unmatched junction nucleotides: 11. This CDR3 spans 17 amino acids. The CDR3 loop is CASSQPPGQGWNNEQFF. Written as DNA, the CDR3 is TGTGCCAGCAGCCAACCCCCCGGACAGGGATGGAACAATGAGCAGTTCTTC.

This chain connects TRBV20-1 to TRBJ1-6; D gene unclear. Germline CDR1 and CDR2: DFQATT and SNEGSKA (reference sequence). The CDR3 totals 14 residues. The V gene lost 3 bases and the J gene lost 12 bases, with 18 bases spanning the gap. The CDR3 bases are TGCAGTGCTAGTACTTACAGCGGGTTTGGACCCCTCCACTTT. Translating it yields CSASTYSGFGPLHF.

The rearrangement uses TRBV5-4 and TRBJ2-7; 9 nucleotides agree with TRBD2. Looked up from germline, CDR1 is SGHNT and CDR2 is YYREEE (reference sequence). The CDR3 has 16 amino acids. The V segment lost 0 bases and the J segment 0 bases; nucleotides outside the gene matches: 4. For the CDR3, the DNA is TGTGCCAGCAGCTTGGCGGCTAGCGGGATCTCCTACGAGCAGTACTTC. This translates into CASSLAASGISYEQYF.

This clone came up once. The CDR3 loop reads CSALPGLAGGGPQYF. CDR3 sequence (DNA): TGCAGCGCTCTACCCGGACTAGCGGGGGGGGGTCCGCAGTATTTT. The chain combines TRBV29-1 with TRBJ2-3; 15 bases map to TRBD2. The ends lost 7 bases at V and 10 bases at J; junction bases unmatched: 12. Germline V gives CDR1 SQVTM, CDR2 ANQGSEA. The CDR3 has 15 residues.

The chain couples TRBV28 to TRBJ2-7; weak D call: TRBD2 (5 bases). Between the trimmed V and J ends, which lost 7 bases and 2 bases, there was a span of 9 bases. This CDR3 is 12 amino acids long. CDR1 is MDHEN, CDR2 SYDVKM, per germline. CDR3 DNA sequence: TGTGCCAGCACAGAGGGAACCTACGAGCAGTACTTC. It yields the protein CASTEGTYEQYF.

This clone appeared a few times. This chain links TRBV4-3 with TRBJ1-1; D unclear. This CDR3 has 15 amino acids. Germline lookup yields CDR1 LGHNA and CDR2 YSLEER. Trimming stripped 4 bases from V and 0 bases from J, with 12 bases between. CDR3 residues: CASSLDSGLNTEAFF. The CDR3 nucleotides read TGCGCCAGCAGCCTCGACTCGGGATTGAACACTGAAGCTTTCTTT.

This clone was counted between two and nine times. The V and J genes are TRBV28 and TRBJ1-2; 7 bases agree with TRBD1. There are 15 residues in the CDR3. From germline, CDR1 is MDHEN and CDR2 SYDVKM. V dropped 2 bases and J dropped 4; count of bases not matched to a gene: 7. The CDR3: CASSLRDSDIYGYTF. The CDR3 region has the DNA TGTGCCAGCAGTTTACGGGACAGCGATATCTATGGCTACACCTTC.

The V gene is TRBV9, the J gene TRBJ1-1; no clear D. The germline CDR1 and CDR2 sequences are SGDLS and YYNGEE. V lost 0 bases, J lost 0 bases, and 9 bases lay in between. The CDR3 spans 15 residues. CDR3 nucleotides: TGTGCCAGCAGCGTAGTTCCAGATATGAACACTGAAGCTTTCTTT. It translates to CASSVVPDMNTEAFF.

The genes are TRBV5-8 and TRBJ1-5; TRBD1 is a possible D gene (6 bases). Germline V CDR1 and CDR2: SGHTS, YDEGEE. The CDR3 sequence is 14 residues long. Trimming took 0 bases from V and 7 from J, leaving 11 bases between them. Here the CDR3 reads CASSLEGGWQPQHF. In DNA form, the CDR3 reads TGTGCCAGCAGCTTGGAAGGGGGTTGGCAGCCCCAGCATTTT.

This chain connects TRBV10-3 to TRBJ2-3; weak D call: TRBD2 (5 bases). CDR1 is ENHRY and CDR2 is SYGVKD in the germline V gene. The germline V and J ends were trimmed by 3 bases and 0 bases, with 10 bases remaining between them. The CDR3 is 15 amino acids. The CDR3 DNA sequence: TGTGCCATCAGTGATGGCAGGAGGAGCACAGATACGCAGTATTTT. Its protein is CAISDGRRSTDTQYF.

The V call is TRBV7-2, the J call TRBJ1-5; 12 bases agree with TRBD1. CDR3 length: 16 amino acids. Germline CDR1 SGHTA, CDR2 FQGNSA. V gave up 6 bases and J gave up 5 bases; unmatched junction bases: 8. This chain's CDR3 is CASRSGGTGGHQPQHF. CDR3 DNA sequence: TGTGCCAGCAGGTCCGGCGGGACAGGGGGCCATCAGCCCCAGCATTTT.

This chain uses TRBV4-3 with TRBJ1-2; D might be TRBD1 (5 bases). This CDR3 is built from 16 residues. The germline V gene encodes CDR1 LGHNA and CDR2 YSLEER. The V end lost 2 bases, the J end lost 4 bases, and 17 bases lay between the germline ends. CDR3 sequence reads: CASSQTTADRTYGYTF. The CDR3 nucleotides read TGCGCCAGCAGCCAAACGACAGCAGACCGAACCTATGGCTACACCTTC.

This chain connects TRBV3-1 (or the pseudogene TRBV3-2) to TRBJ2-1; 9 nucleotides align to TRBD2. V gave up 4 bases and J gave up 7 bases; unmatched junction bases: 8. Germline CDR1 is LGHDT and CDR2 is YNNKEL (reference sequence). The CDR3 is 15 amino acids. CDR3 loop: CASSLAGAAVNEQFF. The CDR3, as DNA: TGTGCCAGCAGCCTAGCGGGGGCCGCGGTTAATGAGCAGTTCTTC.

This clone was recorded a few times. The chain employs TRBV4-1 and TRBJ1-2; no firm D call. Per germline, CDR1 MGHRA and CDR2 YSYEKL. The V and J ends lost 1 base and 4 bases respectively, with 13 bases between them. CDR3 length equals 15 residues. CDR3 DNA: TGCGCCAGCAGCCAAGGGTATCGGGGAGCCTATGGCTACACCTTC. Amino acids: CASSQGYRGAYGYTF.

This chain joins TRBV27 and TRBJ1-1; D gene uncertain. The germline gives CDR1 MNHEY, CDR2 SMNVEV (reference sequence). The CDR3 is made up of 13 amino acids. V dropped 5 bases and J dropped 0 bases, with 7 bases sitting between them. This CDR3 is CASSATMNTEAFF. The CDR3 coding sequence is TGTGCCAGCAGTGCCACAATGAACACTGAAGCTTTCTTT.

On this clone itself: The junction differs from germline at one of its ends, possibly a read error. The rearrangement uses TRBV5-1 and TRBJ1-1; 10 positions agree with TRBD1. Germline CDR1 reads SGHRS; CDR2 reads YFSETQ. CDR3 length: 15 residues. The CDR3 sequence is CASSPPGQGNAEAFF. DNA for the CDR3: TGCGCCAGCAGCCCTCCGGGACAGGGGAACGCTGAAGCTTTCTTT.

The chain joins TRBV5-1 to TRBJ2-2, with D perhaps TRBD1 (5 bases). The germline V gene has CDR1 SGHRS and CDR2 YFSETQ. The CDR3 consists of 14 residues. Trimming took off 5 bases at V and 2 bases at J, with 10 bases between the two ends. In DNA, the CDR3 is TGCGCCAGCAGTCGGACATCTAACACCGGGGAGCTGTTTTTT. Its protein is CASSRTSNTGELFF.

This clone was counted a few times. V gene TRBV7-7 combines with J gene TRBJ1-3; D may be TRBD1 (5 bases). The CDR3 covers 15 residues. V gave up 5 bases and J gave up 0 bases, with 11 bases separating them. Germline CDR1 and CDR2: SSHAT and FNYEAQ (reference sequence). Written as DNA, the CDR3 is TGTGCCAGCAGCGCCGACAGACACTCTGGAAACACCATATATTTT. It translates to CASSADRHSGNTIYF.